This TCR beta chain was obtained from a study of T cells in localized non-small cell lung cancer. This clone was seen more than once but under ten times. Method: immunoSEQ multiplex PCR; TCRdb's copy keeps in-frame clones and lacks some. In the table there are approximately 3,000 clones, less than 30% of which are singletons. Germline values: CDR1 MDHEN, CDR2 SYDVKM. Trimming cost V 5 bases and J 7 bases; bases outside gene matches: 10. This CDR3 has 14 amino acids. The V gene is TRBV28, the J gene TRBJ1-2, with 7 bases lining up with TRBD1. The receptor comes from a male donor older than 55 with stage III lung adenocarcinoma. Here the sequenced sample was lung tumor tissue, taken before any cancer treatment. CDR3 protein: CASSPQTGKGGYTF. The CDR3, as DNA: TGTGCCAGCAGTCCCCAGACAGGGAAGGGTGGCTACACCTTC.